These 10 T cell receptor beta chains share one sample of origin, sequenced in a study of CD8 T cells in Susac syndrome. RNA was extracted with the RNeasy kit, and a quantity of about 0.45 to 1 ug was reverse transcribed using random hexamers. TCRdb itself ran the immunoSEQ multiplex PCR reads through MiXCR, one entry per CDR3 protein. Of 180,000 or so distinct CDR3 sequences in the sample, approximately 94% were seen once. The sample was CD4+ T cells from PBMCs. The receptors derive from a human donor with multiple sclerosis.

The chain has TRBV2 and TRBJ2-5; 9 positions match TRBD1. The germline V gene has CDR1 SNHLY and CDR2 FYNNEI. Trimming took 8 bases from V and 5 from J; bases not matched to a gene: 9. The CDR3 covers 14 residues. CDR3 nucleotide sequence: TGTGCCAGCCCTGCTAGGACAGGGGAGGAGACCCAGTACTTC. Protein sequence: CASPARTGEETQYF.

V is TRBV13 and J is TRBJ2-1; 9 bases align to TRBD2. V trimming: 0 bases; J trimming: 5 bases; junction bases outside the gene matches: 2. The germline CDR1 and CDR2 sequences are PRHDT and FYEKMQ (reference sequence). The CDR3 sequence is 15 residues long. The CDR3 loop reads CASSLGAGGHNEQFF. The CDR3 bases are TGTGCCAGCAGCTTAGGAGCGGGGGGCCACAATGAGCAGTTCTTC.

The chain links TRBV6-5 to TRBJ2-5; D is ambiguous. Germline lookup yields CDR1 MNHEY and CDR2 SVGAGI. Trimming shortened V by 4 bases and J by 1 base, and 10 bases separated the two germline ends. The CDR3 contains 14 residues. The CDR3 here is CASSFSQFQETQYF. The CDR3 coding sequence is TGTGCCAGCAGTTTTTCTCAGTTCCAAGAGACCCAGTACTTC.

The rearrangement links TRBV29-1 to TRBJ2-5; 7 nucleotides agree with TRBD1. V lost 6 bases to trimming and J lost 3 bases; unmatched junction nucleotides: 10. CDR1 and CDR2 (germline): SQVTM, ANQGSEA. The length of the CDR3 is 14 residues. Here the CDR3 reads CSVAPPGQEETQYF. In DNA form, the CDR3 reads TGCAGCGTGGCCCCTCCCGGACAGGAAGAGACCCAGTACTTC. Full variable domain (missing parts from reference TRBV29-1 and TRBJ2-5): SAVISQKPSRDICQRGTSLTIQCQVDSQVTMMFWYRQQPGQSLTLIATANQGSEATYESGFVIDKFPISRPNLTFSTLTVSNMSPEDSSIYLCSVAPPGQEETQYFGPGTRLLVL.

The genes are TRBV7-6 and TRBJ1-2; 8 nucleotides line up with TRBD1. V gave up 0 bases and J gave up 4 bases; unmatched junction bases: 4. The germline gives CDR1 SGHVS, CDR2 FNYEAQ. The CDR3 runs 15 residues. In nucleotides, the CDR3 is TGTGCCAGCAGCTTAGCGGCAGGGGGCGGCTATGGCTACACCTTC. Protein sequence: CASSLAAGGGYGYTF. Complete variable domain (other parts from reference TRBV7-6 and TRBJ1-2): GAGVSQSPRYKVTKRGQDVALRCDPISGHVSLYWYRQALGQGPEFLTYFNYEAQQDKSGLPNDRFSAERPEGSISTLTIQRTEQRDSAMYRCASSLAAGGGYGYTFGSGTRLTVV.

With respect to this clonotype: The junction departs from the called germline gene at one end, perhaps through a read error. This chain links TRBV6-1 with TRBJ1-5; D ambiguous. The CDR3 is 12 residues long. CDR1 is MNHNS and CDR2 is SASEGT in the germline V gene. CDR3 protein: CASSEAVQPQHF. DNA for the CDR3: TGTGCCAGCAGCGAAGCCGTTCAGCCCCAGCATTTT.

The chain carries TRBV10-3 and TRBJ2-3; 9 nucleotides align to TRBD1. CDR3 size: 15 residues. Germline assignment: CDR1 ENHRY and CDR2 SYGVKD. Trimming cost V 6 bases and J 2 bases; bases outside gene matches: 6. The CDR3: CAISAGQGSTDTQYF. As DNA, the CDR3 is TGTGCCATCAGCGCTGGACAGGGGTCCACAGATACGCAGTATTTT.

The chain combines TRBV7-3 with TRBJ1-6; D possibly corresponds to TRBD1 (5 bases). The CDR3 is 15 residues long. The V end lost 5 bases, the J end lost 10 bases, and 18 bases lay between the germline ends. The V gene's germline CDR1 is SGHTA and CDR2 FQGTGA. The CDR3: CASSRRGGSESPLHF. The CDR3 DNA reads as TGTGCCAGCAGCCGACGTGGGGGTTCTGAATCACCCCTCCACTTT.

This chain uses TRBV20-1 with TRBJ1-5; the D is unclear. V dropped 7 bases and J dropped 2 bases, with 9 bases sitting between them. Germline V CDR1 and CDR2: DFQATT, SNEGSKA (reference sequence). The CDR3 contains 12 residues. CDR3 in amino acids: CSVPRGNQPQHF. The CDR3 DNA is TGCAGTGTCCCGCGGGGCAATCAGCCCCAGCATTTT.

This chain joins TRBV20-1 and TRBJ1-4; D not certain. CDR1 is DFQATT and CDR2 is SNEGSKA in the germline V gene (reference sequence). Trimming shortened V by 6 bases and J by 4 bases, and 12 bases separated the two germline ends. The length of the CDR3 is 13 residues. CDR3 nucleotide sequence: TGCAGTGCGCAGAGGTGGGGTAATGAAAAACTGTTTTTT. This codes for CSAQRWGNEKLFF.